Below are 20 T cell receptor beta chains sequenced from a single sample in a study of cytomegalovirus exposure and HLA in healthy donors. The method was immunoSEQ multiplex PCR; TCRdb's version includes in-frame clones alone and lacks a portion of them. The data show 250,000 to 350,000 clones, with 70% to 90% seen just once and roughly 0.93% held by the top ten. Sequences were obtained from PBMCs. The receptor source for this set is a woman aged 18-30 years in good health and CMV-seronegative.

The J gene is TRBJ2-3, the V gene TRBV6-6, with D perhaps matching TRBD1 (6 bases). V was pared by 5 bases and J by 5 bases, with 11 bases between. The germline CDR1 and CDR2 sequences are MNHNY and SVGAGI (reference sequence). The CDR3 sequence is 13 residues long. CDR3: CASSALGGDTQYF. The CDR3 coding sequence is TGTGCCAGCAGTGCCCTAGGGGGAGATACGCAGTATTTT.

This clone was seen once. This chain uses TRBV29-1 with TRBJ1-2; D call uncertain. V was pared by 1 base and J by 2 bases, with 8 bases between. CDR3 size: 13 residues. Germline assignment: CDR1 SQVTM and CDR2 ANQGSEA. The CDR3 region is CSVEAEANYGYTF. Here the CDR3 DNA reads TGCAGCGTTGAAGCAGAGGCCAACTATGGCTACACCTTC.

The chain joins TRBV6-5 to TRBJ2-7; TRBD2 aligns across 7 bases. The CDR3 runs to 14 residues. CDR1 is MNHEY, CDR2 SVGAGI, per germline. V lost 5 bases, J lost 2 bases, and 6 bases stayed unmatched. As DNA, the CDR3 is TGTGCCAGCAGTGGGGGAGGGCTAACCTACGAGCAGTACTTC. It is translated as CASSGGGLTYEQYF.

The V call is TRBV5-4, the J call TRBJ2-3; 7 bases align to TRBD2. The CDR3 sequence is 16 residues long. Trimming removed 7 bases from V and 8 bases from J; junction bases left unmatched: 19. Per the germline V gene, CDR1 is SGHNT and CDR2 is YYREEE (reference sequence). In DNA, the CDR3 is TGTGCCAGCGCCCACTCTTCGGGCGGGAGTCGGGGTACGCAGTATTTT. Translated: CASAHSSGGSRGTQYF.

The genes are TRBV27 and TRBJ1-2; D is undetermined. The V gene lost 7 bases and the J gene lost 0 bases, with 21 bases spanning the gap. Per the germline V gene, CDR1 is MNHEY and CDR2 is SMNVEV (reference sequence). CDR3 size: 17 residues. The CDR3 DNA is TGTGCCAGCACATTGCGTTGGGCCTTTCCTTCTAACTATGGCTACACCTTC. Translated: CASTLRWAFPSNYGYTF.

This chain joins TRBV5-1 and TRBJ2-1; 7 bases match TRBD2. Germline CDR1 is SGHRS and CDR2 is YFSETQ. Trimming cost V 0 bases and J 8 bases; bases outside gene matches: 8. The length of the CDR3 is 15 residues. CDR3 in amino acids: CASSLAGRLADEQFF. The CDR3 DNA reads TGCGCCAGCAGCTTGGCCGGGAGACTAGCAGATGAGCAGTTCTTC.

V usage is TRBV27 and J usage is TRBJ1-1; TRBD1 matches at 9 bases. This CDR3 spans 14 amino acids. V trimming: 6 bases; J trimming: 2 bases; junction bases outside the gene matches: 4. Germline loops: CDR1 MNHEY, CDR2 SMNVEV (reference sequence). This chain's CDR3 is CASSWDRDNTEAFF. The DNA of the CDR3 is TGTGCCAGCAGCTGGGACAGGGATAACACTGAAGCTTTCTTT.

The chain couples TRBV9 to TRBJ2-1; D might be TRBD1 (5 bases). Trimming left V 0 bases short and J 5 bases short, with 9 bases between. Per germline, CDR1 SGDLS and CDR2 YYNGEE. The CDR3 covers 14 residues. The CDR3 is CASSVGGYNNEQFF. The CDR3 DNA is TGTGCCAGCAGCGTAGGGGGCTATAACAATGAGCAGTTCTTC.

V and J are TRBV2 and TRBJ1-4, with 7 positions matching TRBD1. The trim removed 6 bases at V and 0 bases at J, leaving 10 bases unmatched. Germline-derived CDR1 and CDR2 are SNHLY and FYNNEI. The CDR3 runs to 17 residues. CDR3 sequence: CASRADRLSPTNEKLFF. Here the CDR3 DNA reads TGTGCCAGCAGAGCGGACAGGCTATCTCCAACTAATGAAAAACTGTTTTTT.

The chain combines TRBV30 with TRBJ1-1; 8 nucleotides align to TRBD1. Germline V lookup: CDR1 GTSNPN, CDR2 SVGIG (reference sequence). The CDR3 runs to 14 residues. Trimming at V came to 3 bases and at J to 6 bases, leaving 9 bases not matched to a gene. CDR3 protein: CAWSPGQGKAEAFF. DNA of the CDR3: TGTGCCTGGAGCCCCGGACAGGGAAAGGCTGAAGCTTTCTTT.

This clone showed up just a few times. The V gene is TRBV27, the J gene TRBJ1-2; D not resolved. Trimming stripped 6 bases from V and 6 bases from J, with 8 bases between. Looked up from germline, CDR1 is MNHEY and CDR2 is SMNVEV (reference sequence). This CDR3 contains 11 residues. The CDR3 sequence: CASRKGDGYTF. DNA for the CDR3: TGTGCCAGCAGAAAGGGAGATGGCTACACCTTC.

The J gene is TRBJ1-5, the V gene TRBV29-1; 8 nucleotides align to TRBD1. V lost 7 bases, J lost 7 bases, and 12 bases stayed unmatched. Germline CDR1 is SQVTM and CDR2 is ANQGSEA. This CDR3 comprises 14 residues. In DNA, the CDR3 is TGCAGCGCTAGGACAGGGCGGTACGGACAGCCCCAGCATTTT. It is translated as CSARTGRYGQPQHF.

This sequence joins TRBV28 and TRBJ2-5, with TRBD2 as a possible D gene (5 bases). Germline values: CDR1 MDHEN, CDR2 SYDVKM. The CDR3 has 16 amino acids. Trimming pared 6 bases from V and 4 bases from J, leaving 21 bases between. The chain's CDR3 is CASSPGVSQAGETQYF. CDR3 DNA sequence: TGTGCCAGCAGCCCTGGTGTGTCGCAGGCGGGAGAGACCCAGTACTTC. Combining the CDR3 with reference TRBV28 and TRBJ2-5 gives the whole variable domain DVKVTQSSRYLVKRTGEKVFLECVQDMDHENMFWYRQDPGLGLRLIYFSYDVKMKEKGDIPEGYSVSREKKERFSLILESASTNQTSMYLCASSPGVSQAGETQYFGPGTRLLVL.

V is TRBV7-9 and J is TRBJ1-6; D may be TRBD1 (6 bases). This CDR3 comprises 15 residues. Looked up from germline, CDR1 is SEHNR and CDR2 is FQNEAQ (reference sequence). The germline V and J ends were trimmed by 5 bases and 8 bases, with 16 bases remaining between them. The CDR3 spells CASSPRGGWDSPLHF. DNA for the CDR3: TGTGCCAGCAGCCCCCGAGGGGGATGGGATTCACCCCTCCACTTT. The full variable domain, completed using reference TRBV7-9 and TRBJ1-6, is DTGVSQNPRHKITKRGQNVTFRCDPISEHNRLYWYRQTLGQGPEFLTYFQNEAQLEKSRLLSDRFSAERPKGSFSTLEIQRTEQGDSAMYLCASSPRGGWDSPLHFGNGTRLTVT.

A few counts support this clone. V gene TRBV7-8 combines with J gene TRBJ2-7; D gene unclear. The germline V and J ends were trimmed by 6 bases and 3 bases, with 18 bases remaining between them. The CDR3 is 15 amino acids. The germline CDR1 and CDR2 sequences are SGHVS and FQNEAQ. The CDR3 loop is CASSYTDTLGYEQYF. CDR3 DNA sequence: TGTGCCAGCAGTTATACCGACACACTGGGCTACGAGCAGTACTTC.

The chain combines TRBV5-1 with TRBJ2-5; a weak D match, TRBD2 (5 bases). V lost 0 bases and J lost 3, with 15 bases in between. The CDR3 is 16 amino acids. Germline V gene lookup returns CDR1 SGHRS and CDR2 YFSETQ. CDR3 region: CASSLVLGREEETQYF. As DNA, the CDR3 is TGCGCCAGCAGCTTGGTACTGGGCCGGGAAGAAGAGACCCAGTACTTC.

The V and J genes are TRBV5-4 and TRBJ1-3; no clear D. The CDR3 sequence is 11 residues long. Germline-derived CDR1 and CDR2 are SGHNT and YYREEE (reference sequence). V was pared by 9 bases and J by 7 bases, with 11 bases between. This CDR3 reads CATHMWNTIYF. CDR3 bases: TGTGCCACACACATGTGGAACACCATATATTTT.

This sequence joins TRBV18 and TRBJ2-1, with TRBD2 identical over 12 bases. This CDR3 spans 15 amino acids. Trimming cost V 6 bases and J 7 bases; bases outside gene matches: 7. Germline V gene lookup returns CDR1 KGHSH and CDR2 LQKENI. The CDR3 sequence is CASSRGLAGLNEQFF. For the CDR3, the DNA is TGTGCCAGCTCCCGCGGACTAGCGGGGTTAAATGAGCAGTTCTTC.

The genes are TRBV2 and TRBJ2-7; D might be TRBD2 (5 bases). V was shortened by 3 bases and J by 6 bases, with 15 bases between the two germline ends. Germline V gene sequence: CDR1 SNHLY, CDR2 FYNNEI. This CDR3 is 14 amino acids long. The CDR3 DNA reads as TGTGCCAGCAGTGATCGAGGGAGTAAGCGCGAGCAGTACTTC. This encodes CASSDRGSKREQYF.

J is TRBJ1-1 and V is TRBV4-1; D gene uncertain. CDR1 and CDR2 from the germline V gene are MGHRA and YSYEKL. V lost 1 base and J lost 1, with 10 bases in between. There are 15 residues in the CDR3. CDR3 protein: CASSQVWEGNTEAFF. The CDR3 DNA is TGCGCCAGCAGCCAAGTCTGGGAGGGGAACACTGAAGCTTTCTTT.